What follows are 10 T cell receptor beta chains derived from one specimen sequenced in a study of T cell repertoires in cytomegalovirus infection. TCRdb independently ran MiXCR on the reads; one entry per CDR3 protein. In the table there are roughly 640,000 distinct CDR3 sequences, 20% to 30% of which are singletons. The source material was CD8+ T cells from PBMCs. The receptors stem from a human donor in good health (CMV status not recorded). Some clones in this sample may be carry-over from other donors' samples.

On this clonotype: At one of its ends the junction is not consistent with the germline gene, which may arise from a read error. The chain links TRBV7-9 to TRBJ2-5, with a weak D call TRBD2 (6 bases). Per germline, CDR1 SEHNR and CDR2 FQNEAQ (reference sequence). The CDR3 totals 14 residues. The CDR3 here is CVSSSRGGQETQYF. CDR3 DNA sequence: TGTGTCAGCAGCTCTCGGGGAGGCCAAGAGACCCAGTACTTC. The whole variable domain, remainder taken from reference TRBV7-9 and TRBJ2-5, is DTGVSQNPRHKITKRGQNVTFRCDPISEHNRLYWYRQTLGQGPEFLTYFQNEAQLEKSRLLSDRFSAERPKGSFSTLEIQRTEQGDSAMYLCVSSSRGGQETQYFGPGTRLLVL.

The chain recombines TRBV9 with TRBJ2-4, with a weak D call TRBD2 (5 bases). Trimming pared 2 bases from V and 1 base from J, leaving 10 bases between. Germline V gene data show CDR1 as SGDLS and CDR2 as YYNGEE. There are 15 residues in the CDR3. CDR3 nucleotide sequence: TGTGCCAGCAGCGTCCGGGATGGGGCCAAAAACATTCAGTACTTC. Its translation: CASSVRDGAKNIQYF.

This clonotype has at least ten counts. The V and J genes are TRBV7-2 and TRBJ2-7; TRBD1 is a possible D gene (6 bases). The germline CDR1 and CDR2 sequences are SGHTA and FQGNSA. This CDR3 region has 12 residues. V lost 5 bases, J lost 4 bases, and 9 bases lay in between. CDR3 nucleotides: TGTGCCAGCAGCGAACAGGGTTACGAGCAGTACGTC. Its protein product is CASSEQGYEQYV.

Worth noting for this clonotype: One junction end does not reproduce the germline sequence, and a read error may be involved. The CDR3 loop reads CSARDQTSGVPQKTQYF. CDR3 DNA sequence: TGCAGTGCTAGAGATCAAACTAGCGGGGTCCCCCAAAAGACCCAGTACTTC. The chain couples TRBV20-1 to TRBJ2-5; TRBD2 matches 10 bases. The CDR3 spans 17 residues. Germline-derived CDR1 and CDR2 are DFQATT and SNEGSKA (reference sequence).

This clonotype came up a few times. The rearrangement links TRBV27 to TRBJ2-7, with TRBD1 matching over 7 bases. This CDR3 is 16 amino acids long. The V gene's germline CDR1 is MNHEY and CDR2 SMNVEV (reference sequence). V shed 6 bases, J shed 7 bases, and the junction held 18 bases outside the gene matches. DNA for the CDR3: TGTGCCAGCAGCTCATTCAACAGGGGTCTTATGGTGGAGCAGTACTTC. Translated, it gives CASSSFNRGLMVEQYF.

This clonotype was picked up many times. V and J are TRBV19 and TRBJ1-1; weak D call: TRBD1 (5 bases). This CDR3 contains 17 residues. Germline V gene lookup returns CDR1 LNHDA and CDR2 SQIVND (reference sequence). The germline V and J ends were trimmed by 3 bases and 0 bases, with 17 bases remaining between them. The CDR3 protein is CASSMGQGYRLNTEAFF. For the CDR3, the DNA is TGTGCCAGTAGTATGGGGCAGGGTTATAGACTGAACACTGAAGCTTTCTTT.

V usage is TRBV29-1 and J usage is TRBJ2-6; a weak D match, TRBD1 (6 bases). There are 20 residues in the CDR3. Germline V gene lookup returns CDR1 SQVTM and CDR2 ANQGSEA. V was clipped by 6 bases and J by 0 bases, with 27 bases between them. CDR3 residues: CSVNTHISETGLSGANVLTF. CDR3 nucleotide sequence: TGCAGCGTGAACACACACATTTCTGAGACAGGCCTCTCTGGGGCCAACGTCCTGACTTTC.

The chain joins TRBV12-3 or TRBV12-4 to TRBJ2-3; 8 positions match TRBD2. Losses at the gene ends were 6 bases for V and 10 bases for J; bases not matched to a gene: 6. The length of the CDR3 is 12 residues. CDR3 region: CASSPSGPAQYF. As DNA, the CDR3 is TGTGCCAGCAGCCCTAGCGGGCCGGCGCAGTATTTT.

The rearrangement links TRBV2 to TRBJ1-3; D uncertain. The CDR3 is 14 amino acids. V lost 2 bases and J lost 0, with 5 bases in between. Germline V gene lookup returns CDR1 SNHLY and CDR2 FYNNEI. CDR3 residues: CASSEPNSGNTIYF. CDR3 DNA sequence: TGTGCCAGCAGTGAACCAAACTCTGGAAACACCATATATTTT.

The V call is TRBV14, the J call TRBJ2-7; D remains unclear. Germline V CDR1 and CDR2: SGHDN, FVKESK. The CDR3 spans 13 residues. With 0 bases removed from V and 4 bases from J, the gap between germline ends came to 7 bases. The CDR3 DNA sequence: TGTGCCAGCAGCCAAGAATTAGCATACGAGCAGTACTTC. Protein product: CASSQELAYEQYF.